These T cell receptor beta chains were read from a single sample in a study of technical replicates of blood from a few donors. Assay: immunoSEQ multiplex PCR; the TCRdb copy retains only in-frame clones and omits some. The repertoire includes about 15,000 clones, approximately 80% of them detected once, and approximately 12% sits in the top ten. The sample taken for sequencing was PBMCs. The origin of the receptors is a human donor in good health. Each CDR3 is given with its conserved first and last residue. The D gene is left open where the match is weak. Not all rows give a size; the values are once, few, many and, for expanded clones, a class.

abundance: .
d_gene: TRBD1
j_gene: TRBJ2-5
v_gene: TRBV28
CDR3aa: CASRQGQETQYF
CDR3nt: TGTGCCAGCAGACAGGGGCAAGAGACCCAGTACTTC

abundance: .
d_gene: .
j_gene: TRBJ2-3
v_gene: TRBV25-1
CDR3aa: CASAKGGQSGGTDTQYF
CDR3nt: TGTGCCAGCGCAAAGGGGGGCCAAAGCGGGGGCACAGATACGCAGTATTTT

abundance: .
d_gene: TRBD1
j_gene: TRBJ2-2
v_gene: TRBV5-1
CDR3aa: CASSSWTGMNTGELFF
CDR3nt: TGCGCCAGCAGCTCGTGGACAGGGATGAACACCGGGGAGCTGTTTTTT

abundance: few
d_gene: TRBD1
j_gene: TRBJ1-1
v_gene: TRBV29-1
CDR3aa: CSVEGRTGAINTEAFF
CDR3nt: TGCAGCGTTGAAGGCCGGACAGGGGCTATAAACACTGAAGCTTTCTTT

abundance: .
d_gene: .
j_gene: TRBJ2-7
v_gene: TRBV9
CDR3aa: CASSPGGQDAYEQYF
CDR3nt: TGTGCCAGCAGCCCCGGGGGGCAGGATGCCTACGAGCAGTACTTC

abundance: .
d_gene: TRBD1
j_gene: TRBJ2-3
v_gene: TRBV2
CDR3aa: CASSDRQGGTDTQYF
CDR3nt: TGTGCCAGCAGTGACCGACAGGGGGGCACAGATACGCAGTATTTT

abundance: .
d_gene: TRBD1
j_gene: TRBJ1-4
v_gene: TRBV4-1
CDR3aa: CASSQEDRVTTNEKLFF
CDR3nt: TGCGCCAGCAGCCAGGAGGACAGGGTGACAACTAATGAAAAACTGTTTTTT

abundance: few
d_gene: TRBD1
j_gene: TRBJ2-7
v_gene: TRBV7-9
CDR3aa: CASSFLAGQGVREQYF
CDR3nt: TGTGCCAGCAGCTTCTTAGCGGGACAGGGGGTTAGGGAGCAGTACTTC

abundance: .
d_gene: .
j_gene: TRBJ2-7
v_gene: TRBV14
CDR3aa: CASSLAKEPYEQYF
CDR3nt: TGTGCCAGCAGCCTAGCGAAGGAACCCTACGAGCAGTACTTC

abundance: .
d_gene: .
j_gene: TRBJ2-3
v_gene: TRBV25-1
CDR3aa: CASRVSGDTQYF
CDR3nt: TGTGCCAGCCGGGTCTCGGGAGATACGCAGTATTTT

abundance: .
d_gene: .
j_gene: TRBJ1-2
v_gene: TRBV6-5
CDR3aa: CASKRARIYGYTF
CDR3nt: TGTGCCAGCAAGAGAGCACGAATCTATGGCTACACCTTC

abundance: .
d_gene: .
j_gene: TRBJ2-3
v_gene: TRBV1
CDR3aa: CTSSLPPSAGGTDTQYF
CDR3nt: TGCACCAGCAGCCTACCCCCCTCAGCAGGGGGCACAGATACGCAGTATTTT

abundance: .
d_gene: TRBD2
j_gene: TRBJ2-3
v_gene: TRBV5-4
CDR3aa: CASSSRAGGRWGTDTQYF
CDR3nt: TGTGCCAGCAGCTCCCGAGCGGGAGGAAGGTGGGGCACAGATACGCAGTATTTT

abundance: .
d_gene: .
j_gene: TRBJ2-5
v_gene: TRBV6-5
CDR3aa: CASRDTSQALTQYF
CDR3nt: TGTGCCAGCAGAGATACTAGCCAAGCTTTGACCCAGTACTTC

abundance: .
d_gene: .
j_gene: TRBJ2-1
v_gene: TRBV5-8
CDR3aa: CASSPYQGKGQFF
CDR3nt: TGTGCCAGCAGCCCATACCAGGGGAAGGGGCAGTTCTTC

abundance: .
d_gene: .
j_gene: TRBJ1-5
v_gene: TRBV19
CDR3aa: CASSREGHSNQPQHF
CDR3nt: TGTGCCAGTAGTAGAGAAGGACACAGCAATCAGCCCCAGCATTTT

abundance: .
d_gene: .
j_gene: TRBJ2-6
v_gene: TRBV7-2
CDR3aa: CASRPNPRTPLSGANVLTF
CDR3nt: TGTGCCAGCAGACCCAATCCCAGAACCCCTCTCTCTGGGGCCAACGTCCTGACTTTC

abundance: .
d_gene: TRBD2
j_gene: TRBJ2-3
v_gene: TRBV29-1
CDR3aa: CSVTGTSGADTQYF
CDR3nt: TGCAGCGTTACCGGGACTAGCGGGGCAGATACGCAGTATTTT

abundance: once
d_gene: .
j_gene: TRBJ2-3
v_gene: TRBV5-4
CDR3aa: CASSPPPAGAGTDTQYF
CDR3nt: TGTGCCAGCAGCCCCCCCCCAGCAGGGGCCGGTACAGATACGCAGTATTTT

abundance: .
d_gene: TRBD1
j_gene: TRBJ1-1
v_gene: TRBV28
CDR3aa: CASRSGQGVTEAFF
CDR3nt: TGTGCCAGCAGGTCAGGACAGGGAGTCACTGAAGCTTTCTTT

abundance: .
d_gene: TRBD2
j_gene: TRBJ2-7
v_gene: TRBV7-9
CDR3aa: CASSLAGLAGAEQYF
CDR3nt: TGTGCCAGCAGCTTAGCGGGACTAGCGGGAGCCGAGCAGTACTTC

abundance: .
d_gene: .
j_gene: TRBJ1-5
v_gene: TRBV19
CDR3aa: CASTKGAGSQPQHF
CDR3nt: TGTGCCAGTACCAAGGGAGCGGGTAGCCAGCCCCAGCATTTT

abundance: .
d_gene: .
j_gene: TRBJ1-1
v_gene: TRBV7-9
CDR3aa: CASSLGLTVGESEAFF
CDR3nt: TGTGCCAGCAGCTTAGGACTCACCGTAGGAGAATCTGAAGCTTTCTTT

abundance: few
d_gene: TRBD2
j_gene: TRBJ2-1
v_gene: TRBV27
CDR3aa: CASSYVLAGGFVPYNEQFF
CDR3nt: TGTGCCAGCAGTTATGTACTAGCGGGAGGGTTTGTCCCCTACAATGAGCAGTTCTTC

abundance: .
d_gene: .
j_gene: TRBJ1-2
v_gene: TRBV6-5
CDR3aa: CATSPTGDYGYTF
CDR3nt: TGTGCCACCTCCCCGACAGGCGACTATGGCTACACCTTC

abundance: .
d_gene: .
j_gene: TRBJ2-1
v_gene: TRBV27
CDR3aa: CASSLPTTGSYNEQFF
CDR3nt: TGTGCCAGCAGTCTCCCTACCACCGGGTCCTACAATGAGCAGTTCTTC

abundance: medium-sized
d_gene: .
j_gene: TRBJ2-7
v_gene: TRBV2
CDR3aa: CASSEIAEYYEQYF
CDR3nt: TGTGCCAGCAGTGAAATAGCGGAATACTACGAGCAGTACTTC

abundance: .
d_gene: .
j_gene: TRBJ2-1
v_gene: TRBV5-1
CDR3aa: CASKTGNNEQFF
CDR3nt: TGCGCCAGCAAAACAGGGAACAATGAGCAGTTCTTC

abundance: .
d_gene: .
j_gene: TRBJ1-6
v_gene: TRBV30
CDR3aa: CAWREESPLHF
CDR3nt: TGTGCCTGGAGGGAGGAGTCACCCCTCCACTTT

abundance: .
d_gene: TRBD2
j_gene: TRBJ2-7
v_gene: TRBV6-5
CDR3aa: CASSSGASGSYEQYF
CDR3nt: TGTGCCAGCAGTTCGGGGGCTAGCGGGAGTTACGAGCAGTACTTC

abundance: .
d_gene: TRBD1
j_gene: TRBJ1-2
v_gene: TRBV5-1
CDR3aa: CASSLGDRGLANYGYTF
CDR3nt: TGCGCCAGCAGCTTGGGGGACAGGGGACTTGCTAACTATGGCTACACCTTC

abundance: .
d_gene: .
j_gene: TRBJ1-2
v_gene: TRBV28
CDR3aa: CASSLSGSSGYTF
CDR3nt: TGTGCCAGCAGTTTATCAGGGTCCAGTGGCTACACCTTC

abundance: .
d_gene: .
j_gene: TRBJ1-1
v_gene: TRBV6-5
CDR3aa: CASSYSRDTEAFF
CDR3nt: TGTGCCAGCAGTTACTCCAGGGACACTGAAGCTTTCTTT

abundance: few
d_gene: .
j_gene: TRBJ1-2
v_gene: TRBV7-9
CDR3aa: CASSRVRDGYTF
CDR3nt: TGTGCCAGCAGCCGAGTGCGGGATGGCTACACCTTC

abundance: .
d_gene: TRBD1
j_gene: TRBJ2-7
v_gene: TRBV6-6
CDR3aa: CASSYSTGGEQYF
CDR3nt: TGTGCCAGCAGTTATTCGACAGGGGGCGAGCAGTACTTC

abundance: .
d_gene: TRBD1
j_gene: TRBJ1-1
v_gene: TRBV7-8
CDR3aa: CASSLTGGTEAFF
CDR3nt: TGTGCCAGCAGCTTAACAGGGGGGACTGAAGCTTTCTTT

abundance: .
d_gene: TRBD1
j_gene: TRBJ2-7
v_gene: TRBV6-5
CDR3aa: CASSYSTGEYEQYF
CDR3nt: TGTGCCAGCAGTTACTCGACAGGGGAGTACGAGCAGTACTTC

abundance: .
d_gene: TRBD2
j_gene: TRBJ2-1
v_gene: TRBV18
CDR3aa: CASSPAGGNHNEQFF
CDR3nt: TGTGCCAGCTCACCAGCGGGAGGCAACCACAATGAGCAGTTCTTC

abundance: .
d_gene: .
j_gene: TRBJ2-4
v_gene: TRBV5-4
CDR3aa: CASSLSLVEDIQYF
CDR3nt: TGTGCCAGCAGCTTGAGTCTAGTTGAAGACATTCAGTACTTC

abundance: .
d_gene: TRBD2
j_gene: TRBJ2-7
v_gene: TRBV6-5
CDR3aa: CASSWTSGSFSYEQYF
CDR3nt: TGTGCCAGCAGTTGGACTAGCGGGAGTTTTTCCTACGAGCAGTACTTC

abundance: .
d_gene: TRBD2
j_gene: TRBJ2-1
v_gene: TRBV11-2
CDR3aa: CASSLDRGLAGGWDNEQFF
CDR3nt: TGTGCCAGCAGCTTAGATCGGGGGCTAGCGGGAGGGTGGGACAATGAGCAGTTCTTC

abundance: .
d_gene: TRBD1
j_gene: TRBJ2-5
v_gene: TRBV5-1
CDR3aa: CASSFGQGGETQYF
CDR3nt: TGCGCCAGCAGCTTTGGACAGGGAGGAGAGACCCAGTACTTC

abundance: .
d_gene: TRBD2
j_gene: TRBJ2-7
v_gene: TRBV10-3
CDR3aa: CAISEVVLAGFSYEQYF
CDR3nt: TGTGCCATCAGTGAGGTAGTCCTAGCGGGATTCTCCTACGAGCAGTACTTC

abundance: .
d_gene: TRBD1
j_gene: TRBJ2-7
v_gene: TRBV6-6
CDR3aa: CASSYSQGVYEQYF
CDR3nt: TGTGCCAGCAGTTACAGCCAGGGGGTCTACGAGCAGTACTTC

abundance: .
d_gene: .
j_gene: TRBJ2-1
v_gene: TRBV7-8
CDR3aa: CASSLALGSYNEQFF
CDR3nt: TGTGCCAGCAGCTTAGCGCTCGGGTCCTACAATGAGCAGTTCTTC

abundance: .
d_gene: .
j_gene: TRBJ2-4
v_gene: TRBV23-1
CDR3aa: CASSQTQGKRYIQYF
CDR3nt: TGCGCCAGCAGTCAGACACAGGGAAAGAGGTACATTCAGTACTTC

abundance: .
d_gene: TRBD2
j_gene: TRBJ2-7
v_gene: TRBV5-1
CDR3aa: CASGAGGGYEQYF
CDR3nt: TGCGCCAGCGGAGCGGGAGGAGGATACGAGCAGTACTTC

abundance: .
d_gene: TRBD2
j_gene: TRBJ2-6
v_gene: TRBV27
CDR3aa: CASSLRTELTGLAPSGANVLTF
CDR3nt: TGTGCCAGCAGTTTAAGGACTGAACTCACGGGACTAGCACCTTCTGGGGCCAACGTCCTGACTTTC

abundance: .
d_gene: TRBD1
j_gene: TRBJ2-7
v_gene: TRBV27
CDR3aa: CASISPRQGAIYEQYF
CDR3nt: TGTGCCAGCATTTCCCCCCGACAGGGGGCAATCTACGAGCAGTACTTC

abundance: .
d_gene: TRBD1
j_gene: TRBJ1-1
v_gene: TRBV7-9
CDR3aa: CASSLGQGRAEAFF
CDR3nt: TGTGCCAGCAGCCTCGGACAGGGTCGCGCTGAAGCTTTCTTT

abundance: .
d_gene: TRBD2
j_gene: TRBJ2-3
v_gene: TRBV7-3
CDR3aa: CASSHGTSGSPQYF
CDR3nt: TGTGCCAGCAGCCACGGGACTAGCGGGAGCCCGCAGTATTTT

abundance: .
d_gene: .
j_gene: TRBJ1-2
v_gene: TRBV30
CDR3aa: CASKNYGYTF
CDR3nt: TGTGCCTCTAAAAACTATGGCTACACCTTC

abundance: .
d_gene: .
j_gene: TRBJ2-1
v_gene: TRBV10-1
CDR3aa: CASSGYGVLGGNEQFF
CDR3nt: TGCGCCAGCAGTGGGTACGGCGTACTGGGGGGCAATGAGCAGTTCTTC

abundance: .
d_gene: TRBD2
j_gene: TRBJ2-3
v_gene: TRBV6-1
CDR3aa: CASNLAGEDTQYF
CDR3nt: TGTGCCAGCAATCTAGCGGGAGAAGATACGCAGTATTTT

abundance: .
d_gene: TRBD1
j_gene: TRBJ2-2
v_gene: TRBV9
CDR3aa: CASSVRGTPNGELFF
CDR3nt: TGTGCCAGCAGCGTCAGGGGGACCCCGAACGGGGAGCTGTTTTTT